Included here is one TCR beta chain sequence, with context. Germline lookup yields CDR1 LGHDT and CDR2 YNNKEL (reference sequence). V gave up 5 bases and J gave up 13 bases; unmatched junction bases: 5. There are 12 residues in the CDR3. In TCRdb, the RT-PCR reads were re-called with MiXCR into one record per CDR3 protein. The sample holds almost 700,000 distinct CDR3 sequences, 12% to 15% seen once. This clonotype was obtained from a female donor in good health, serving as a healthy control. Sequencing was performed on memory CD4+ T cells from blood. The rearrangement links TRBV3-1 to TRBJ2-3; 11 positions agree with TRBD2. CDR3: CASSYTSGGEYF. CDR3 nucleotide sequence: TGTGCCAGCAGCTATACTAGCGGGGGAGAGTATTTT.